Below, one TCR beta chain is given with its context. Its antigen remains unidentified. Though nominally healthy at sampling, donors likely had unrecorded immune exposures. This record comes from a study of cytomegalovirus exposure and HLA in healthy donors. Use of 60 Vbeta and 13 Jbeta primers characterized the PCR. The data were produced by immunoSEQ multiplex PCR, yet TCRdb's version contains in-frame clones alone and is incomplete. The table includes about 120,000 clones, 79% detected once. Study-level results: Investigators reported under 200 TCR beta chains as tied to cytomegalovirus.

The source is a man younger than 45 in good health and CMV-seropositive. The sample was PBMCs.

The CDR3 region is CASSYSTGSTMQQFF. The CDR3 coding sequence is TGTGCCAGCAGTTACTCGACAGGTTCCACGATGCAGCAGTTCTTC. The rearrangement links TRBV6-6 to TRBJ2-1; D perhaps matches TRBD1 (6 bases). Trimming removed 0 bases at V and 11 bases at J, with 17 bases between. CDR3 length equals 15 residues. The germline gives CDR1 MNHNY, CDR2 SVGAGI (reference sequence).